This T cell receptor beta chain was captured by sequencing in a study of T cells in Graves' hyperthyroidism and ophthalmopathy. Each patient was aged 18 to 65 and had newly diagnosed hyperthyroidism of under 2 months' duration. Patients showing uncontrolled infection, other autoimmune disease, pregnancy or lactation were ineligible. This CDR3 comprises 17 residues. V trimming: 3 bases; J trimming: 6 bases; junction bases outside the gene matches: 16. Germline V gives CDR1 SGHAT, CDR2 FQNNGV. This clonotype occurred many times. Researchers took RNA transcripts and amplified the TCR beta CDR3 regions from them. HTBI primers drove first-round RT-PCR of the TCR CDR3. TCRdb independently ran MiXCR on the multiplex PCR reads; one entry per CDR3 protein. Here the sample spans 300,000 to 400,000 distinct CDR3 sequences, about 14% being singletons.

V is TRBV11-2 and J is TRBJ2-7, with 8 nucleotides matching TRBD2. This TCR was sampled from a woman aged 55-70 years with Graves' hyperthyroidism. Sequencing was done on a sample of blood. Here the CDR3 DNA reads TGTGCCAGCAGCTTTACTTCTGGGGGACTAGAACTACTCGAGCAGTACTTC. This gives the protein CASSFTSGGLELLEQYF. Variable domain in full (rest from reference TRBV11-2 and TRBJ2-7): EAGVAQSPRYKIIEKRQSVAFWCNPISGHATLYWYQQILGQGPKLLIQFQNNGVVDDSQLPKDRFSAERLKGVDSTLKIQPAKLEDSAVYLCASSFTSGGLELLEQYFGPGTRLTVT.